This T cell receptor (beta chain) was captured by sequencing in a study of shared clonotypes between healthy human individuals. Sequencing was performed with immunoSEQ multiplex PCR; in TCRdb, only in-frame clones are kept and a portion is missing. The sample records about 340,000 clones, about 70% being singletons. The TCR sequence derives from a man aged 25-45 years in good health. Sequencing was done on a sample of memory CD4+ T cells sorted from blood. Subset meaning: CD45RA-negative fraction.

The CDR3 protein is CASSLGYSGANVLTF. CDR3 in DNA: TGTGCCAGCAGTCTCGGGTATTCTGGGGCCAACGTCCTGACTTTC. The chain uses TRBV5-5 and TRBJ2-6; D call uncertain. V shed 5 bases and J shed 1 base, with 10 bases lying between them. Per germline, CDR1 SGHKS and CDR2 YYEKEE (reference sequence). The CDR3 is 15 amino acids.